This T cell receptor (beta chain) was recovered during a study of shared clonotypes between healthy human individuals. Healthy HIV-negative adults with no recent acute infections or vaccinations were recruited as donors. Around 90 million PBMCs served as the genomic DNA source for unsorted samples. Original processing methods: ImmunoSEQ output held junction-only sequences without quality scores, so filtering differed. Using immunoSEQ multiplex PCR, the repertoire was profiled, and TCRdb retains in-frame clones only, with some absent. V and J calls and clone size are copied from that table; D and trimming were computed from the DNA. Of about 470,000 clones detected, about four fifths appear once; the ten largest clones hold less than 15%. A remark on this clone: Its antigen remains unknown.

Study conclusions and caveats: A limitation of the genetic and exposure-history diversity represented arose from few donors.

The sequence derives from a woman aged 40 to 50 in good health. Some clones in this sample may be carry-over from other donors' samples. Input material: PBMCs.

The CDR3 region has the DNA TGTGCCAGCAGCCCACAGCCTCTAGCGGGCACAGATACGCAGTATTTT. Amino acids: CASSPQPLAGTDTQYF. J is TRBJ2-3 and V is TRBV7-2, with 7 bases lining up with TRBD2. The ends lost 5 bases at V and 1 base at J; junction bases unmatched: 9. This CDR3 has 16 amino acids. Germline V lookup: CDR1 SGHTA, CDR2 FQGNSA.